What follows describes a single T cell receptor (beta chain). This sample is part of a study of blood T cell repertoires in COVID-19. In the study overall: Some COVID-19 samples were acute and others convalescent; all came from the United States, Italy and Spain.

Only in-frame clones appear in the TCRdb table, and some are missing; sequencing was by immunoSEQ multiplex PCR. The table shows 210,000 or so clones, with around four fifths occurring only once. Germline CDR1 SGHAT, CDR2 FQNNGV. V dropped 7 bases and J dropped 9 bases, with 13 bases sitting between them. The CDR3 totals 12 residues. The sequencing sample was made of peripheral blood. The receptor comes from a human donor in a cohort sampled during active COVID-19. The genes are TRBV11-2 and TRBJ2-1, with a possible D match to TRBD2 (5 bases). The CDR3: CASTPTGGEQFF. CDR3 DNA: TGTGCCAGCACCCCTACTGGAGGTGAGCAGTTCTTC.